This T cell receptor beta chain appears in the sequencing data of a study of blood T cell repertoires in COVID-19. On the study more broadly: Sources were T cells, B-cell-depleted T cells, or PBMCs; the material itself was cDNA or gDNA.

The table came from immunoSEQ multiplex PCR; TCRdb's copy has only in-frame clones and leaves some out. Of about 300,000 clones listed, approximately 90% are singletons. V lost 3 bases, J lost 1 base, and 12 bases lay in between. Germline values: CDR1 DFQATT, CDR2 SNEGSKA (reference sequence). The CDR3 sequence is 14 residues long. Seattle patients were enrolled during active infection and followed longitudinally. This rearrangement joins TRBV20-1 to TRBJ1-1; D is perhaps TRBD1 (5 bases). Specimen: peripheral blood. The clonotype was recovered from a woman under 40 with COVID-19, enrolled during active disease. The chain's CDR3 is CSASGGGWNTEAFF. DNA of the CDR3: TGCAGTGCTAGTGGGGGGGGTTGGAACACTGAAGCTTTCTTT.